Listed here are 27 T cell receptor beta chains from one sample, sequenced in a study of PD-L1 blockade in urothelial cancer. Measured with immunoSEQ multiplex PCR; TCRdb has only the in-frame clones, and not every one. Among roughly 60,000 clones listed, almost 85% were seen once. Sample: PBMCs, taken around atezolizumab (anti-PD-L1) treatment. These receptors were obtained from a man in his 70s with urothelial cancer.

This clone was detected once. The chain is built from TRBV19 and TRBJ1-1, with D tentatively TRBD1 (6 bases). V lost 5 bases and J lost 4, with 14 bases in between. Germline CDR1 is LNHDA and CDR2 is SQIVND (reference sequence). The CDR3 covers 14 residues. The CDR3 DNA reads TGTGCCAGTAGTCACAGGGAGAGGGGCACTGAAGCTTTCTTT. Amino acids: CASSHRERGTEAFF.

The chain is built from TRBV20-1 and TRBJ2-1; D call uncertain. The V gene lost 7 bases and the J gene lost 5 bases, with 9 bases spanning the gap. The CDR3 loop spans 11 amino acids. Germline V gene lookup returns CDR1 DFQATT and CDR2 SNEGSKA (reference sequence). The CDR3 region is CSVSRDNEQFF. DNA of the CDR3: TGCAGTGTTTCCCGCGACAATGAGCAGTTCTTC.

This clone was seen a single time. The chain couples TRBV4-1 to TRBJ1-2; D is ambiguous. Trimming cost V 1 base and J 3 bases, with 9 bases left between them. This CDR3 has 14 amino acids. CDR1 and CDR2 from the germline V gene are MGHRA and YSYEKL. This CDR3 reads CASSQGEVYYGYTF. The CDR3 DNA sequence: TGCGCCAGCAGCCAAGGGGAGGTCTACTATGGCTACACCTTC.

The DNA of the CDR3 is TGCGCCAGCAGTGGAGCCATGCATGTCTCAACTAATGAAAAACTGTTTTTT. Amino acid sequence: CASSGAMHVSTNEKLFF. J is TRBJ1-4 and V is TRBV10-2; D uncertain. The CDR3 has 17 amino acids. CDR1 is WSHSY and CDR2 is SAAADI in the germline V gene. Trimming removed 4 bases from V and 0 bases from J, with 15 bases in between.

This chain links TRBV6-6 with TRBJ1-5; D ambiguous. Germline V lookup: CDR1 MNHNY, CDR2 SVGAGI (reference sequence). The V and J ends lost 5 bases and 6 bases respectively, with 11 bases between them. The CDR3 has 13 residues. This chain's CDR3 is CASSATRGQPQHF. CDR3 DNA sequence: TGTGCCAGCAGTGCTACACGGGGTCAGCCCCAGCATTTT.

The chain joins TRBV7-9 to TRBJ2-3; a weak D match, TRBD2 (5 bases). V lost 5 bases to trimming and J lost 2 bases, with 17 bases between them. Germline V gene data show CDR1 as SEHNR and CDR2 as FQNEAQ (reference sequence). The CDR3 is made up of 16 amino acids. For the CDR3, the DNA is TGTGCCAGCAGCCGGGGTAGGACTCTTACCACAGATACGCAGTATTTT. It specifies CASSRGRTLTTDTQYF.

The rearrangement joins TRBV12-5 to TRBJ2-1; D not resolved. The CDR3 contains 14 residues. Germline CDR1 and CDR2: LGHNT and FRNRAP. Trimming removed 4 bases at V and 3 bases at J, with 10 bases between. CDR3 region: CASGSTDLYNEQFF. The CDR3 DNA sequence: TGTGCTAGTGGTTCAACAGATCTCTACAATGAGCAGTTCTTC.

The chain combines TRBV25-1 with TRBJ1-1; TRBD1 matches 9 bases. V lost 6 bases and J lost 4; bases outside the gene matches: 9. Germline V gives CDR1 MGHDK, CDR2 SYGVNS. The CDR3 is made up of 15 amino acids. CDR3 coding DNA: TGTGCCAGCAGACCCGGGGACAGGGAGATCACTGAAGCTTTCTTT. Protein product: CASRPGDREITEAFF.

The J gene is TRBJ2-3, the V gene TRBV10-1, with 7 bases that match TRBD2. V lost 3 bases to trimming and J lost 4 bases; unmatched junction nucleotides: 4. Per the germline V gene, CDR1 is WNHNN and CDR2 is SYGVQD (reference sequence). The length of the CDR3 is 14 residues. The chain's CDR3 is CASSEMAGADTQYF. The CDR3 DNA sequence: TGCGCCAGCAGTGAAATGGCGGGGGCAGATACGCAGTATTTT.

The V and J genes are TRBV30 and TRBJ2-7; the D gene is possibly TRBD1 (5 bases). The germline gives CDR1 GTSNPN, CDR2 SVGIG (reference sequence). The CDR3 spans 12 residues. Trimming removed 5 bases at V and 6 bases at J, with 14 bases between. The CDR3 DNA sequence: TGTGCCTGGTCCAGGGTATCTGGCGAGCAGTACTTC. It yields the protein CAWSRVSGEQYF.

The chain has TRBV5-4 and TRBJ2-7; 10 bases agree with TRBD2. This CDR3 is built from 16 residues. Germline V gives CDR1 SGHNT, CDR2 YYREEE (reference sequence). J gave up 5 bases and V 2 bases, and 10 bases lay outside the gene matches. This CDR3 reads CASSLPSGSPAHEQYF. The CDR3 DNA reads TGTGCCAGCAGCTTACCTAGCGGGAGCCCCGCCCACGAGCAGTACTTC. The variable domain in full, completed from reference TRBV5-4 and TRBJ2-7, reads ETGVTQSPTHLIKTRGQQVTLRCSSQSGHNTVSWYQQALGQGPQFIFQYYREEENGRGNFPPRFSGLQFPNYSSELNVNALELDDSALYLCASSLPSGSPAHEQYFGPGTRLTVT.

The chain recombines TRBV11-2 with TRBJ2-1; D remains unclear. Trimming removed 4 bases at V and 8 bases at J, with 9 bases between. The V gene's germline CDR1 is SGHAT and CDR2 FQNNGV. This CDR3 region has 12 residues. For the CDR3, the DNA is TGTGCCAGCAGCTCAAGAGTTTATGAGCAGTTCTTC. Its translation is CASSSRVYEQFF. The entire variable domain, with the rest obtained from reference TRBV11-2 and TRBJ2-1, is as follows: EAGVAQSPRYKIIEKRQSVAFWCNPISGHATLYWYQQILGQGPKLLIQFQNNGVVDDSQLPKDRFSAERLKGVDSTLKIQPAKLEDSAVYLCASSSRVYEQFFGPGTRLTVL.

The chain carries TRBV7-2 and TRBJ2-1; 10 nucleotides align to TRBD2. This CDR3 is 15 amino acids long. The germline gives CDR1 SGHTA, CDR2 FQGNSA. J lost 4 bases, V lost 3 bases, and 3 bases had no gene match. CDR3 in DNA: TGTGCCAGCAGCTTCTCTAGCGGGGGTTACAATGAGCAGTTCTTC. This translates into CASSFSSGGYNEQFF.

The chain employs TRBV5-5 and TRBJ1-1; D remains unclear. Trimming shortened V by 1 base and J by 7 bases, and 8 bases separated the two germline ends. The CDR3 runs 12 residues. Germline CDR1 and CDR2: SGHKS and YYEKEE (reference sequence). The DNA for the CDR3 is TGTGCCAGCAGCTTGCGGGGAGATGAAGCTTTCTTT. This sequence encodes CASSLRGDEAFF.

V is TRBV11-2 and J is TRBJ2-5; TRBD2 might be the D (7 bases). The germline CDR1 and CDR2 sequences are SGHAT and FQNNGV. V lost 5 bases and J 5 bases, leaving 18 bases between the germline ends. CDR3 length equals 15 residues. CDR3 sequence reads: CASSGHRVGGETQYF. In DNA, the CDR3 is TGTGCCAGCAGCGGCCACAGGGTGGGAGGGGAGACCCAGTACTTC.

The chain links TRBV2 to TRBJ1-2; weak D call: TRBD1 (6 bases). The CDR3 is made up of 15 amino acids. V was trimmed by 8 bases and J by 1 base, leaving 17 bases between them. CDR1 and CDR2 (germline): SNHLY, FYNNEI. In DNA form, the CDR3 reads TGTGCCAGCCATGCAGGAACAGGGCTTAACTATGGCTACACCTTC. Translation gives CASHAGTGLNYGYTF.

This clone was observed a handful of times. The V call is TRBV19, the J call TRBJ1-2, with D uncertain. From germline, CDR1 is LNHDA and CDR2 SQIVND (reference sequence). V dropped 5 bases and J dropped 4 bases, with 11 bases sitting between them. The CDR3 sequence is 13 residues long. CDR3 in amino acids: CASSFFLAYGYTF. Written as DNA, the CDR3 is TGTGCCAGTAGTTTCTTTTTGGCCTATGGCTACACCTTC.

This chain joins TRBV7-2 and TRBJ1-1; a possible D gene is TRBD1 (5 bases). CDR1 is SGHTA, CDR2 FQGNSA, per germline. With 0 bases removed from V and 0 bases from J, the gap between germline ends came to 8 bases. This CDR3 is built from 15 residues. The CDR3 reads CASSLAGHLNTEAFF. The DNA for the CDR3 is TGTGCCAGCAGCTTAGCCGGACACCTGAACACTGAAGCTTTCTTT.

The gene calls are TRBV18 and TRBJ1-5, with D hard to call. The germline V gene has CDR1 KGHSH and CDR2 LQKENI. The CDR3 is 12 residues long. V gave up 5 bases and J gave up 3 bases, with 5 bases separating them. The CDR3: CASSGDNQPQHF. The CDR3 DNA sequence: TGTGCCAGCTCAGGAGACAATCAGCCCCAGCATTTT. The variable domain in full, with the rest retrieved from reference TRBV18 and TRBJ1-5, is NAGVMQNPRHLVRRRGQEARLRCSPMKGHSHVYWYRQLPEEGLKFMVYLQKENIIDESGMPKERFSAEFPKEGPSILRIQQVVRGDSAAYFCASSGDNQPQHFGDGTRLSIL.

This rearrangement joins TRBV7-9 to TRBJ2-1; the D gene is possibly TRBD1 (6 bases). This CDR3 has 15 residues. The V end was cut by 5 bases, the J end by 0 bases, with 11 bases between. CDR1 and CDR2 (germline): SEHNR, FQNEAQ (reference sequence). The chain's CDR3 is CASSPVGASYNEQFF. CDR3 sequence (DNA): TGTGCCAGCAGCCCAGTGGGGGCCTCCTACAATGAGCAGTTCTTC.

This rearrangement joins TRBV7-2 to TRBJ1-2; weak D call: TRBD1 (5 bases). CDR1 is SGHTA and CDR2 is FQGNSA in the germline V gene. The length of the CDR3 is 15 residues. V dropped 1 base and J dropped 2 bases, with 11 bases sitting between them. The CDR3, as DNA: TGTGCCAGCAGCTTAGGTCCAGGGCGGAACTATGGCTACACCTTC. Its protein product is CASSLGPGRNYGYTF.

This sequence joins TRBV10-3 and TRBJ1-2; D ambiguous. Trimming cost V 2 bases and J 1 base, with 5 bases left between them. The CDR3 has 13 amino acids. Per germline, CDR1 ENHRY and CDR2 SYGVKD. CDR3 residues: CAISEVRNYGYTF. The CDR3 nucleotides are TGTGCCATCAGTGAGGTTCGTAACTATGGCTACACCTTC.

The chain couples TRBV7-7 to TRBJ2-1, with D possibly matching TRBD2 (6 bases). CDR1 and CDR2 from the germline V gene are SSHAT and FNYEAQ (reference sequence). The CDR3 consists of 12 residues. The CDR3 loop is CASGSSYNEQFF. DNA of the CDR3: TGTGCTAGCGGCTCCAGCTACAATGAGCAGTTCTTC.

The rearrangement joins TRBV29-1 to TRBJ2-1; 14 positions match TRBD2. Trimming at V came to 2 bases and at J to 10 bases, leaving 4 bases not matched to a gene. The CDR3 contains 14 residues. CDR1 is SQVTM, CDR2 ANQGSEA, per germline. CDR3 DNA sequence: TGCAGCGTTGAACCGGGACTAGCGGGAGTAGAGCAGTTCTTC. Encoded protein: CSVEPGLAGVEQFF.

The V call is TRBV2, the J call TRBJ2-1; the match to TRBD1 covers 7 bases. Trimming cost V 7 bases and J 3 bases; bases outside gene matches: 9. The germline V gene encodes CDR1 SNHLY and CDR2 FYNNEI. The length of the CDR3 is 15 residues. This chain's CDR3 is CASTGTDRNYNEQFF. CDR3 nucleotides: TGTGCCAGCACTGGCACGGACAGGAACTACAATGAGCAGTTCTTC.

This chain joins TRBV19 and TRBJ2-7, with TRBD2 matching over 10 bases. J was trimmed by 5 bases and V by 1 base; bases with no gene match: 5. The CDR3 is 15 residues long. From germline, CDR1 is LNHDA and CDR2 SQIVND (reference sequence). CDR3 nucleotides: TGTGCCAGTAGTATAGGAGTAGCGGGAGGAAACGAGCAGTACTTC. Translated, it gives CASSIGVAGGNEQYF.

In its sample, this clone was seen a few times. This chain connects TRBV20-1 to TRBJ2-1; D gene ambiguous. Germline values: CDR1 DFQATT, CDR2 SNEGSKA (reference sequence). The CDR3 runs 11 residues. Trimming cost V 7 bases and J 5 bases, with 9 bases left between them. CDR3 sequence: CSVIADNEQFF. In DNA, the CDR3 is TGCAGTGTAATCGCAGACAATGAGCAGTTCTTC.